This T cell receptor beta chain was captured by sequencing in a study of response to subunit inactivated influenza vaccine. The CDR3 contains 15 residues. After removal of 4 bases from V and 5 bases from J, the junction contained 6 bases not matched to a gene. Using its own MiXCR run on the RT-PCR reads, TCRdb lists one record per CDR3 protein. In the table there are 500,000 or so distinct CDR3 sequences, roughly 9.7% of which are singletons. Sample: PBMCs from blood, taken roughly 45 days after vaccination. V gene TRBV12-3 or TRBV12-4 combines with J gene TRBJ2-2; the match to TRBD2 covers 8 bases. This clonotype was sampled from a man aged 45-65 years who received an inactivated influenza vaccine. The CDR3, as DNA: TGTGCCAGCAGTTACTCCGGGACTAGAACCGGGGAGCTGTTTTTT. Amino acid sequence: CASSYSGTRTGELFF.